This T cell receptor beta chain was documented in a study of control samples from healthy donors and cancer patients. This CDR3 is built from 14 residues. Trimming cost V 6 bases and J 6 bases, with 17 bases left between them. Germline V gene data show CDR1 as MDHEN and CDR2 as SYDVKM. This table comes from immunoSEQ multiplex PCR, and its TCRdb copy is limited to in-frame clones, with some not included. The table records about 120,000 clones, roughly 91% of them present only once. The specimen was PBMCs. This TCR was recovered from a middle-aged man with head and neck cancer. This sequence joins TRBV28 and TRBJ1-1; D not certain. CDR3 coding DNA: TGTGCCAGCAGCTATACCCCCCGGCGGGCTGAAGCTTTCTTT. It translates to CASSYTPRRAEAFF.